This TCR beta chain was sequenced for a study of blood T cell repertoires in COVID-19. Method: immunoSEQ multiplex PCR; TCRdb's copy keeps in-frame clones and lacks some. The sample yields 120,000 to 150,000 clones, under 90% seen once. V was clipped by 6 bases and J by 8 bases, with 6 bases between them. The CDR3 spans 10 residues. The source is a woman in her late teens or twenties who had been exposed to COVID-19. The specimen was PBMCs or T cells enriched from blood (not recorded which). The chain has TRBV12-3 or TRBV12-4 and TRBJ2-3, with D unresolved. The CDR3 nucleotides read TGTGCCAGCAGGGCAGGTACGCAGTATTTT. Translating gives CASRAGTQYF.